The 25 T cell receptor beta chains in this list originate from one sample, sequenced in a study of cytomegalovirus exposure and HLA in healthy donors. Assay used: immunoSEQ multiplex PCR; TCRdb lists only in-frame clones, some missing. The sample lists over 110,000 clones, more than 75% occurring once. The specimen was PBMCs. These receptors all stem from a man between 18 and 35 years old in good health and CMV-seropositive.

This clone was detected once. The chain recombines TRBV5-4 with TRBJ1-1; 7 bases align to TRBD1. Germline lookup yields CDR1 SGHNT and CDR2 YYREEE (reference sequence). The V gene end was trimmed by 3 bases and the J gene end by 4 bases; junction bases not matched to a gene: 3. This CDR3 is built from 13 residues. Here the CDR3 reads CASSYRGGTEAFF. CDR3 sequence (DNA): TGTGCCAGCAGCTACAGGGGAGGCACTGAAGCTTTCTTT.

The rearrangement joins TRBV5-1 to TRBJ2-2, with 9 bases lining up with TRBD1. J lost 4 bases, V lost 3 bases, and 7 bases had no gene match. CDR1 is SGHRS and CDR2 is YFSETQ in the germline V gene. This CDR3 comprises 16 residues. DNA of the CDR3: TGCGCCAGCAGCTGGACGGGACAGGGTCCCACCGGGGAGCTGTTTTTT. Translated, it gives CASSWTGQGPTGELFF.

V and J are TRBV7-8 and TRBJ1-5, with D perhaps matching TRBD1 (6 bases). Trimming pared 6 bases from V and 3 bases from J, leaving 15 bases between. The CDR3 is 15 amino acids. The germline gives CDR1 SGHVS, CDR2 FQNEAQ. Written as DNA, the CDR3 is TGTGCCAGCAGTCCACTACAGGGTCCCAATCAGCCCCAGCATTTT. Translated: CASSPLQGPNQPQHF. Full variable domain (outside the CDR3, taken from reference TRBV7-8 and TRBJ1-5): GAGVSQSPRYKVAKRGQDVALRCDPISGHVSLFWYQQALGQGPEFLTYFQNEAQLDKSGLPSDRFFAERPEGSVSTLKIQRTQQEDSAVYLCASSPLQGPNQPQHFGDGTRLSIL.

The V gene is TRBV12-5, the J gene TRBJ1-2, with TRBD1 as a possible D gene (6 bases). V was clipped by 1 base and J by 8 bases, with 17 bases between them. The CDR3 is made up of 15 amino acids. The V gene's germline CDR1 is LGHNT and CDR2 FRNRAP. The CDR3 sequence is CASGLAYIAGDGYTF. CDR3 nucleotides: TGTGCTAGTGGTTTGGCATATATAGCAGGGGACGGCTACACCTTC.

This chain uses TRBV30 with TRBJ1-4; 10 positions match TRBD1. This CDR3 has 16 residues. With 2 bases clipped from V and 7 bases from J, the junction kept 10 bases outside the gene matches. Germline V gene data show CDR1 as GTSNPN and CDR2 as SVGIG (reference sequence). The CDR3 bases are TGTGCCTGGAGTCCCATGACAGGGGGCGTGGGTGAAAAACTGTTTTTT. This gives the protein CAWSPMTGGVGEKLFF.

This clone showed up just a few times. The rearrangement uses TRBV9 and TRBJ2-1; 9 bases are a match to TRBD2. The CDR3 is made up of 16 amino acids. Germline-derived CDR1 and CDR2 are SGDLS and YYNGEE. V lost 2 bases and J lost 4; bases outside the gene matches: 7. The CDR3 here is CASSVLAGTYYNEQFF. CDR3 sequence (DNA): TGTGCCAGCAGCGTTCTAGCGGGAACATATTACAATGAGCAGTTCTTC.

This clone occurred a few times. The chain combines TRBV29-1 with TRBJ1-1, with TRBD1 matching 10 bases. The trim removed 6 bases at V and 5 bases at J, leaving 3 bases unmatched. The CDR3 contains 12 residues. Germline V CDR1 and CDR2: SQVTM, ANQGSEA. The CDR3 region is CSVRTGGTEAFF. CDR3 sequence (DNA): TGCAGCGTCCGGACAGGGGGGACTGAAGCTTTCTTT.

V gene TRBV7-8 combines with J gene TRBJ1-2, with 8 positions matching TRBD1. With 5 bases clipped from V and 2 bases from J, the junction kept 16 bases outside the gene matches. This CDR3 is 18 amino acids long. Germline V CDR1 and CDR2: SGHVS, FQNEAQ. CDR3: CASSQSDRVRVLNYGYTF. The CDR3, as DNA: TGTGCCAGCAGCCAATCGGACAGGGTGAGGGTATTAAACTATGGCTACACCTTC.

This rearrangement joins TRBV10-1 to TRBJ2-1; 11 bases are shared with TRBD2. This CDR3 spans 8 amino acids. Germline CDR1 reads WNHNN; CDR2 reads SYGVQD (reference sequence). The CDR3 spells CTSGSEFF. In nucleotides, the CDR3 is TGCACTAGCGGGAGTGAGTTCTTC.

This clone appeared a single time. This rearrangement joins TRBV6-1 to TRBJ2-2, with 7 bases aligning to TRBD1. The germline V gene has CDR1 MNHNS and CDR2 SASEGT. Germline trimming cut 6 bases from V and 5 bases from J; bases unmatched to any gene: 6. This CDR3 region has 14 residues. The CDR3 sequence: CASRATGLTGELFF. The CDR3, as DNA: TGTGCCAGCAGGGCGACAGGGTTGACCGGGGAGCTGTTTTTT.

The chain has TRBV11-2 and TRBJ2-6; D is unclear. Germline lookup yields CDR1 SGHAT and CDR2 FQNNGV. This CDR3 spans 15 amino acids. Trimming shortened V by 1 base and J by 0 bases, and 4 bases separated the two germline ends. As DNA, the CDR3 is TGTGCCAGCAGCTTAGCCCGCTCTGGGGCCAACGTCCTGACTTTC. As protein: CASSLARSGANVLTF.

With regard to this clone: Other DNA sequences of this sample code for an identical CDR3. This rearrangement joins TRBV2 to TRBJ2-3; TRBD2 matches 9 bases. The CDR3 consists of 14 residues. Germline CDR1 and CDR2: SNHLY and FYNNEI. Trimming cost V 3 bases and J 6 bases; bases outside gene matches: 4. This CDR3 reads CASSDVRGGDTQYF. In DNA form, the CDR3 reads TGTGCCAGCAGTGACGTGCGGGGGGGGGATACGCAGTATTTT.

J is TRBJ2-5 and V is TRBV11-2, with 8 bases matching TRBD1. Germline loops: CDR1 SGHAT, CDR2 FQNNGV. The CDR3 loop spans 15 amino acids. V dropped 1 base and J dropped 4; count of bases not matched to a gene: 5. The CDR3 DNA follows: TGTGCCAGCAGCTTAGTTGTAGGACAGGGAGAGACCCAGTACTTC. Translated, it gives CASSLVVGQGETQYF.

This chain uses TRBV19 with TRBJ1-2; 8 bases are a match to TRBD1. This CDR3 region has 15 residues. Germline lookup yields CDR1 LNHDA and CDR2 SQIVND (reference sequence). Germline trimming cut 7 bases from V and 9 bases from J; bases unmatched to any gene: 16. CDR3: CASTNHTRDRTSYTF. The CDR3 nucleotides read TGTGCCAGTACGAATCATACCCGGGACAGGACGAGCTACACCTTC.

This chain uses TRBV5-1 with TRBJ1-1, with a possible D match to TRBD1 (5 bases). Germline assignment: CDR1 SGHRS and CDR2 YFSETQ. The ends were cut back, 0 bases at V and 4 bases at J, with 13 bases in the middle. This CDR3 is 15 amino acids long. The CDR3 loop is CASSLEGGRGTEAFF. Here the CDR3 DNA reads TGCGCCAGCAGCTTGGAGGGAGGGAGGGGCACTGAAGCTTTCTTT.

As regards this clone: At one end, the junction sequence differs from germline, possibly due to a read error. The chain uses TRBV4-1 and TRBJ1-3, with TRBD1 as a possible D gene (5 bases). From germline, CDR1 is MGHRA and CDR2 YSYEKL. The CDR3 has 14 residues. The CDR3 nucleotides are TGCGCCAGCAGCCAAGATCAGCTGGGAGGGGCTGCGGATTTT. It translates to CASSQDQLGGAADF.

V usage is TRBV18 and J usage is TRBJ2-1; TRBD2 agrees at 9 bases. The CDR3 runs to 14 residues. CDR1 KGHSH and CDR2 LQKENI come from the germline V gene. Germline trimming cut 1 base from V and 9 bases from J; bases unmatched to any gene: 4. The CDR3 sequence is CASSPLAGEGEQFF. CDR3 coding DNA: TGTGCCAGCTCACCACTAGCGGGAGAAGGTGAGCAGTTCTTC.

This clone is medium-sized (0.01 to 0.1%) by share. Other nucleotide sequences from this sample produce the same CDR3. The chain has TRBV5-1 and TRBJ1-1, with TRBD1 matching 8 bases. The V gene end was trimmed by 5 bases and the J gene end by 1 base; junction bases not matched to a gene: 4. This CDR3 region has 14 residues. Germline-derived CDR1 and CDR2 are SGHRS and YFSETQ. The CDR3 nucleotides read TGCGCCAGCAGTCCCGGGACAGGGAACACTGAAGCTTTCTTT. Its protein is CASSPGTGNTEAFF.

V gene TRBV6-6 combines with J gene TRBJ1-2, with TRBD1 matching 10 bases. V shed 5 bases, J shed 7 bases, and the junction held 7 bases outside the gene matches. Germline CDR1 MNHNY, CDR2 SVGAGI (reference sequence). The CDR3 totals 14 residues. CDR3 nucleotides: TGTGCCAGCAGTACTCCCGGGACAGGGGTTGGCTACACCTTC. Translated, it gives CASSTPGTGVGYTF.

The V call is TRBV4-1, the J call TRBJ1-2; D may be TRBD1 (5 bases). V was clipped by 3 bases and J by 2 bases, with 16 bases between them. The CDR3 sequence is 16 residues long. CDR1 MGHRA and CDR2 YSYEKL come from the germline V gene. CDR3 amino acids: CASSHTQYTGNYGYTF. The CDR3 DNA reads TGCGCCAGCAGCCATACGCAATACACAGGCAACTATGGCTACACCTTC.

CDR3 DNA: TGTGCCTCCAAAGGGCGGGGTCCCGCTGAAGCTTTCTTT. Translated: CASKGRGPAEAFF. J is TRBJ1-1 and V is TRBV15; D ambiguous. The CDR3 spans 13 residues. From germline, CDR1 is LNHNV and CDR2 YYDKDF (reference sequence). V lost 11 bases, J lost 6 bases, and 19 bases lay in between.

The CDR3: CASSLSPGEQYF. The CDR3 DNA follows: TGTGCCAGCAGTTTATCGCCGGGGGAGCAGTACTTC. The chain joins TRBV27 to TRBJ2-7; D is perhaps TRBD2 (5 bases). Trimming shortened V by 0 bases and J by 7 bases, and 7 bases separated the two germline ends. Germline CDR1 and CDR2: MNHEY and SMNVEV (reference sequence). This CDR3 is 12 amino acids long.

In nucleotides, the CDR3 is TGTGCCAGCAGCTTAGCCCCGACTAGCGGGGGGGCGGACAATGAGCAGTTCTTC. This gives the protein CASSLAPTSGGADNEQFF. The gene calls are TRBV7-2 and TRBJ2-1; 14 bases line up with TRBD2. CDR3 length: 18 residues. J lost 5 bases, V lost 0 bases, and 6 bases had no gene match. Germline V lookup: CDR1 SGHTA, CDR2 FQGNSA.

The chain has TRBV4-1 and TRBJ2-5, with D uncertain. The CDR3 loop spans 12 amino acids. Germline V gene data show CDR1 as MGHRA and CDR2 as YSYEKL. Trimming removed 4 bases at V and 5 bases at J, with 8 bases between. The DNA of the CDR3 is TGCGCCAGCAGCCTGAGTGGTGAGACCCAGTACTTC. It translates to CASSLSGETQYF.

The chain links TRBV9 to TRBJ2-5, with 10 bases matching TRBD2. J gave up 5 bases and V 0 bases, and 4 bases lay outside the gene matches. The CDR3 loop spans 15 amino acids. Germline loops: CDR1 SGDLS, CDR2 YYNGEE. The CDR3 is CASSVVPSGSETQYF. The CDR3 coding sequence is TGTGCCAGCAGCGTAGTACCTAGCGGGAGCGAGACCCAGTACTTC.